These 29 T cell receptor beta chains share one sample of origin, sequenced in a study of blood T cell repertoires in COVID-19. Profiled with immunoSEQ multiplex PCR; TCRdb holds only in-frame clones, not every one. The sample has 250,000 to 400,000 clones; around 88% are singletons. The sequencing sample was made of peripheral blood. Receptors originate from a woman aged 30 to 39 with COVID-19, enrolled during active disease.

V usage is TRBV4-1 and J usage is TRBJ2-1; 7 nucleotides match TRBD1. V lost 1 base, J lost 7 bases, and 13 bases stayed unmatched. This CDR3 contains 17 residues. Germline-derived CDR1 and CDR2 are MGHRA and YSYEKL. As DNA, the CDR3 is TGCGCCAGCAGCCAAGTAGGGGGACAGCGTAACGTGAATGAGCAGTTCTTC. Its translation is CASSQVGGQRNVNEQFF.

The chain carries TRBV24-1 and TRBJ2-1; D not resolved. V was clipped by 5 bases and J by 2 bases, with 9 bases between them. This CDR3 comprises 14 residues. CDR1 KGHDR and CDR2 SFDVKD come from the germline V gene. The CDR3 DNA reads as TGTGCCACCAGTGTGGCAAATACCTACAATGAGCAGTTCTTC. Its protein is CATSVANTYNEQFF.

The J gene is TRBJ1-2, the V gene TRBV6-5; D may be TRBD1 (5 bases). CDR3 length: 12 residues. V lost 5 bases to trimming and J lost 2 bases, with 6 bases between them. The germline gives CDR1 MNHEY, CDR2 SVGAGI. The DNA for the CDR3 is TGTGCCAGCAGTAGACAGAACTATGGCTACACCTTC. Protein sequence: CASSRQNYGYTF.

V is TRBV5-4 and J is TRBJ1-1; D perhaps matches TRBD1 (6 bases). This CDR3 is 15 amino acids long. CDR1 is SGHNT and CDR2 is YYREEE in the germline V gene (reference sequence). V was pared by 3 bases and J by 2 bases, with 14 bases between. CDR3 nucleotides: TGTGCCAGCAGCTCGAGCGGACAGATTAACACTGAAGCTTTCTTT. Amino acids: CASSSSGQINTEAFF.

Only a few counts were recorded for this clone. The same CDR3 also results from other DNA sequences found in this sample. This chain connects TRBV5-1 to TRBJ1-4; D gene ambiguous. CDR3 length: 14 residues. The germline gives CDR1 SGHRS, CDR2 YFSETQ. V was pared by 0 bases and J by 0 bases, with 3 bases between. CDR3 nucleotides: TGCGCCAGCAGCTTGGGAGCAACTAATGAAAAACTGTTTTTT. Translating gives CASSLGATNEKLFF.

The V gene is TRBV7-2, the J gene TRBJ2-5; 8 nucleotides agree with TRBD1. The CDR3 consists of 15 residues. The germline gives CDR1 SGHTA, CDR2 FQGNSA. Losses at the gene ends were 3 bases for V and 2 bases for J; bases not matched to a gene: 5. This CDR3 reads CASSFIRGRQETQYF. The CDR3 DNA reads TGTGCCAGCAGCTTCATCAGGGGGCGACAAGAGACCCAGTACTTC. Combining the CDR3 with reference TRBV7-2 and TRBJ2-5 gives the whole variable domain GAGVSQSPSNKVTEKGKDVELRCDPISGHTALYWYRQSLGQGLEFLIYFQGNSAPDKSGLPSDRFSAERTGGSVSTLTIQRTQQEDSAVYLCASSFIRGRQETQYFGPGTRLLVL.

The genes are TRBV9 and TRBJ2-2; 7 bases fit TRBD1. Looked up from germline, CDR1 is SGDLS and CDR2 is YYNGEE. V trimming: 2 bases; J trimming: 7 bases; junction bases outside the gene matches: 8. This CDR3 has 15 residues. CDR3 bases: TGTGCCAGCAGCGTTTCCGGGACAGTGGGCGGGGAGCTGTTTTTT. Translation: CASSVSGTVGGELFF.

This clone was counted only a few times. The chain couples TRBV3-1 (or the pseudogene TRBV3-2) to TRBJ1-2; TRBD1 might be the D (5 bases). The CDR3 loop spans 12 amino acids. V lost 7 bases to trimming and J lost 8 bases, with 14 bases between them. Germline V CDR1 and CDR2: LGHDT, YNNKEL (reference sequence). CDR3 amino acids: CASTFGGEGYTF. The CDR3 DNA sequence: TGTGCCAGCACCTTCGGGGGGGAAGGCTACACCTTC.

CDR3 bases: TGTGCCAGCAGCTCGACGGGGACAGGGGCTGGCTACACCTTC. It specifies CASSSTGTGAGYTF. The rearrangement joins TRBV5-4 to TRBJ1-2, with 10 bases aligning to TRBD1. Per the germline V gene, CDR1 is SGHNT and CDR2 is YYREEE (reference sequence). Germline trimming cut 3 bases from V and 7 bases from J; bases unmatched to any gene: 6. The CDR3 loop spans 14 amino acids.

CDR3 DNA sequence: TGTGCCAGCTCACCATTTGGTCTCCAGGGTTCTAACTATGGCTACACCTTC. It codes for CASSPFGLQGSNYGYTF. V is TRBV18 and J is TRBJ1-2; D perhaps matches TRBD1 (5 bases). Germline V gives CDR1 KGHSH, CDR2 LQKENI. Trimming shortened V by 2 bases and J by 0 bases, and 16 bases separated the two germline ends. The CDR3 runs 17 residues. The whole variable domain, remainder taken from reference TRBV18 and TRBJ1-2, is NAGVMQNPRHLVRRRGQEARLRCSPMKGHSHVYWYRQLPEEGLKFMVYLQKENIIDESGMPKERFSAEFPKEGPSILRIQQVVRGDSAAYFCASSPFGLQGSNYGYTFGSGTRLTVV.

The chain couples TRBV6-6 to TRBJ2-5, with 8 positions matching TRBD1. The germline CDR1 and CDR2 sequences are MNHNY and SVGAGI (reference sequence). The junction had 3 bases not matched to a gene; V was cut back by 2 bases and J by 1 base. The CDR3 has 15 amino acids. The CDR3, as DNA: TGTGCCAGCAGTTACCAGGGGGCGATCCAAGAGACCCAGTACTTC. Protein: CASSYQGAIQETQYF.

This chain links TRBV12-5 with TRBJ1-5, with 11 bases fitting TRBD1. V shed 2 bases and J 2 bases; nucleotides not matched to a gene: 14. CDR1 is LGHNT, CDR2 FRNRAP, per germline. The CDR3 loop spans 20 amino acids. The CDR3 reads CASGLRPLGQGVLGNQPQHF. In nucleotides, the CDR3 is TGTGCTAGTGGTTTGCGACCGCTGGGACAGGGGGTCTTAGGCAATCAGCCCCAGCATTTT.

This chain uses TRBV5-5 with TRBJ2-7, with a tentative D call TRBD1 (6 bases). Trimming left V 5 bases short and J 5 bases short, with 20 bases between. Germline CDR1 SGHKS, CDR2 YYEKEE (reference sequence). The CDR3 loop spans 15 amino acids. CDR3 DNA sequence: TGTGCCAGCAGTTCCGGGACATACATTCGGGACGAGCAGTACTTC. This sequence encodes CASSSGTYIRDEQYF.

The CDR3 loop reads CASSIQGFSNQPQHF. The CDR3 bases are TGTGCCAGCAGCATACAGGGGTTTAGCAATCAGCCCCAGCATTTT. The V call is TRBV2, the J call TRBJ1-5; TRBD1 agrees at 7 bases. The J segment lost 0 bases and the V segment lost 6 bases, leaving 5 bases of the junction unmatched. The CDR3 consists of 15 residues. Germline V lookup: CDR1 SNHLY, CDR2 FYNNEI. Together with reference TRBV2 and TRBJ1-5, the CDR3 gives the full variable domain: EPEVTQTPSHQVTQMGQEVILRCVPISNHLYFYWYRQILGQKVEFLVSFYNNEISEKSEIFDDQFSVERPDGSNFTLKIRSTKLEDSAMYFCASSIQGFSNQPQHFGDGTRLSIL.

V gene TRBV4-1 combines with J gene TRBJ2-7; 11 bases match TRBD2. After removal of 1 base from V and 2 bases from J, the junction contained 1 base not matched to a gene. The CDR3 runs 15 residues. The germline CDR1 and CDR2 sequences are MGHRA and YSYEKL. The CDR3 nucleotides read TGCGCCAGCAGCCAAGGACTAGCGGGGCCCTACGAGCAGTACTTC. This codes for CASSQGLAGPYEQYF.

The gene calls are TRBV5-4 and TRBJ1-4; 8 nucleotides match TRBD1. The CDR3 spans 15 residues. Germline loops: CDR1 SGHNT, CDR2 YYREEE (reference sequence). V was clipped by 3 bases and J by 7 bases; unmatched bases: 8. The CDR3 coding sequence is TGTGCCAGCAGCTCAGCTGGGACAGGCTCTGAAAAACTGTTTTTT. Translated, it gives CASSSAGTGSEKLFF.

CDR3 DNA sequence: TGTGCCAGTAGTCCACAGGACAGAATGAACACTGAAGCTTTCTTT. Residues: CASSPQDRMNTEAFF. The chain links TRBV19 to TRBJ1-1, with TRBD1 as a possible D gene (6 bases). Between the trimmed V and J ends, which lost 5 bases and 0 bases, there was a span of 13 bases. The CDR3 totals 15 residues. CDR1 is LNHDA, CDR2 SQIVND, per germline (reference sequence).

J is TRBJ1-1 and V is TRBV7-8; D gene unclear. V dropped 5 bases and J dropped 1 base, with 14 bases sitting between them. CDR1 and CDR2 (germline): SGHVS, FQNEAQ. The CDR3 is 15 amino acids. The CDR3 DNA reads TGTGCCAGCAGCCTATTCGGGATGGAGAACACTGAAGCTTTCTTT. Translation: CASSLFGMENTEAFF.

V gene TRBV9 combines with J gene TRBJ1-6, with 8 bases aligning to TRBD1. The CDR3 consists of 16 residues. Germline values: CDR1 SGDLS, CDR2 YYNGEE. V lost 0 bases, J lost 6 bases, and 5 bases stayed unmatched. The CDR3, as DNA: TGTGCCAGCAGCGTAGAGGGAACAGGGGGTAATTCACCCCTCCACTTT. Its protein is CASSVEGTGGNSPLHF.

The chain employs TRBV4-3 and TRBJ2-2, with a tentative D call TRBD1 (5 bases). V gave up 0 bases and J gave up 5 bases, with 13 bases separating them. CDR1 is LGHNA and CDR2 is YSLEER in the germline V gene. This CDR3 spans 16 amino acids. Here the CDR3 reads CASSQDRAGLTGELFF. CDR3 bases: TGCGCCAGCAGCCAAGATAGGGCAGGGTTGACCGGGGAGCTGTTTTTT.

This clone was counted only a few times. CDR3 DNA sequence: TGTGCCAGCAGCGAAGGGGGGGTGACGACTGAAGCTTTCTTT. This sequence encodes CASSEGGVTTEAFF. The chain combines TRBV5-5 with TRBJ1-1; tentatively, D is TRBD1 (6 bases). V was shortened by 4 bases and J by 5 bases, with 15 bases between the two germline ends. Germline V gene lookup returns CDR1 SGHKS and CDR2 YYEKEE (reference sequence). The length of the CDR3 is 14 residues.

The rearrangement links TRBV2 to TRBJ2-1; TRBD1 aligns across 8 bases. The CDR3 is 15 residues long. CDR1 and CDR2 from the germline V gene are SNHLY and FYNNEI. The ends lost 6 bases at V and 5 bases at J; junction bases unmatched: 9. The CDR3 bases are TGTGCCAGCAGCCGGACAGGGATCCTCCACAATGAGCAGTTCTTC. Amino acid sequence: CASSRTGILHNEQFF.

V usage is TRBV2 and J usage is TRBJ2-5; 9 positions agree with TRBD2. The CDR3 length is 15 residues. The V segment lost 6 bases and the J segment 2 bases; nucleotides outside the gene matches: 7. The germline CDR1 and CDR2 sequences are SNHLY and FYNNEI. CDR3 DNA: TGTGCCAGCAGCGCTCTAGCGGGGCCACAAGAGACCCAGTACTTC. Encoded protein: CASSALAGPQETQYF.

The V gene is TRBV6-5, the J gene TRBJ1-4; tentatively, D is TRBD1 (6 bases). Trimming took off 6 bases at V and 6 bases at J, with 14 bases between the two ends. This CDR3 has 14 residues. Germline loops: CDR1 MNHEY, CDR2 SVGAGI. CDR3 coding DNA: TGTGCCAGCAGATTGGGGGGGCGGGATGAAAAACTGTTTTTT. Translating it yields CASRLGGRDEKLFF.

V usage is TRBV5-4 and J usage is TRBJ2-5, with TRBD2 matching over 7 bases. The CDR3 extends over 17 amino acids. Germline V gene data show CDR1 as SGHNT and CDR2 as YYREEE (reference sequence). J gave up 5 bases and V 4 bases, and 17 bases lay outside the gene matches. The CDR3 DNA follows: TGTGCCAGCAGCCCCGGGGTAATAGCGGGTCGAGGGGAGACCCAGTACTTC. Its translation: CASSPGVIAGRGETQYF.

The chain uses TRBV9 and TRBJ2-3; D is perhaps TRBD2 (6 bases). From germline, CDR1 is SGDLS and CDR2 YYNGEE. The CDR3 contains 14 residues. V was clipped by 2 bases and J by 6 bases, with 13 bases between them. The CDR3 DNA follows: TGTGCCAGCAGCGTGGGGAGACTAGGCGATACGCAGTATTTT. It specifies CASSVGRLGDTQYF.

The chain recombines TRBV5-1 with TRBJ2-3; 13 nucleotides line up with TRBD2. Trimming at V came to 2 bases and at J to 6 bases, leaving 3 bases not matched to a gene. CDR1 and CDR2 (germline): SGHRS, YFSETQ. The length of the CDR3 is 15 residues. The CDR3 DNA reads TGCGCCAGCAGCTTCGAGACTAGCGGGGGGGATACGCAGTATTTT. It encodes CASSFETSGGDTQYF.

The V gene is TRBV10-2, the J gene TRBJ1-2; no clear D. Trimming removed 3 bases at V and 4 bases at J, with 9 bases between. This CDR3 has 13 amino acids. CDR1 is WSHSY and CDR2 is SAAADI in the germline V gene. CDR3 residues: CASSDSGLYGYTF. The CDR3 nucleotides are TGCGCCAGCAGTGATTCTGGACTCTATGGCTACACCTTC.

This CDR3 reads CASSEAGVLEPGELFF. In DNA, the CDR3 is TGTGCCAGCAGTGAAGCGGGAGTCCTAGAACCCGGGGAGCTGTTTTTT. The chain joins TRBV2 to TRBJ2-2, with TRBD2 as a possible D gene (5 bases). This CDR3 spans 16 amino acids. Germline CDR1 SNHLY, CDR2 FYNNEI. V shed 0 bases and J shed 6 bases, with 14 bases lying between them.